Shown below are 18 T cell receptor beta chains from a single sample sequenced in a study of blood T cell repertoires in COVID-19. The data were produced by immunoSEQ multiplex PCR, yet TCRdb's version contains in-frame clones alone and is incomplete. The sample has 250,000 to 300,000 clones, over 75% seen once. Sequenced input: PBMCs or T cells enriched from blood (not recorded which). Receptors were obtained from a woman in her thirties who had recovered from COVID-19.

The genes are TRBV28 and TRBJ2-7; 9 bases line up with TRBD1. V lost 1 base and J lost 2; bases outside the gene matches: 3. Germline V CDR1 and CDR2: MDHEN, SYDVKM. This CDR3 comprises 15 residues. CDR3 coding DNA: TGTGCCAGCAGTTTATACCGGGACAGGGCCTACGAGCAGTACTTC. Translation gives CASSLYRDRAYEQYF.

The chain is built from TRBV10-1 and TRBJ1-2; unclear D gene. V was trimmed by 3 bases and J by 3 bases, leaving 8 bases between them. Per germline, CDR1 WNHNN and CDR2 SYGVQD (reference sequence). The CDR3 extends over 13 amino acids. CDR3 region: CASSERRDYGYTF. CDR3 sequence (DNA): TGCGCCAGCAGTGAAAGGAGAGACTATGGCTACACCTTC.

The V call is TRBV5-1, the J call TRBJ2-5; no clear D gene. This CDR3 contains 14 residues. Deletions cut 1 base from V and 4 bases from J, with 11 bases between. Germline values: CDR1 SGHRS, CDR2 YFSETQ. The CDR3 is CASSLFASGETQYF. As DNA, the CDR3 is TGCGCCAGCAGCTTGTTCGCATCCGGAGAGACCCAGTACTTC.

V usage is TRBV28 and J usage is TRBJ2-7, with TRBD1 matching over 8 bases. The CDR3 extends over 13 amino acids. The germline CDR1 and CDR2 sequences are MDHEN and SYDVKM. The J segment lost 6 bases and the V segment lost 5 bases, leaving 6 bases of the junction unmatched. The CDR3 sequence: CASSPETGAEQYF. CDR3 bases: TGTGCCAGCAGTCCCGAGACAGGGGCCGAGCAGTACTTC.

The chain couples TRBV3-1 (or the pseudogene TRBV3-2) to TRBJ1-3, with a possible D match to TRBD1 (5 bases). The germline V and J ends were trimmed by 6 bases and 0 bases, with 12 bases remaining between them. Germline values: CDR1 LGHDT, CDR2 YNNKEL (reference sequence). The CDR3 is 15 amino acids. The CDR3 region is CASRYGTVSGNTIYF. The CDR3, as DNA: TGTGCCAGCAGATACGGGACTGTCTCTGGAAACACCATATATTTT.

The rearrangement links TRBV27 to TRBJ1-1; D is unresolved. Trimming removed 3 bases from V and 0 bases from J, with 8 bases in between. This CDR3 is built from 14 residues. CDR1 and CDR2 from the germline V gene are MNHEY and SMNVEV (reference sequence). CDR3 in amino acids: CASSLRVMNTEAFF. The CDR3 nucleotides are TGTGCCAGCAGTTTGAGGGTTATGAACACTGAAGCTTTCTTT.

The rearrangement uses TRBV5-1 and TRBJ1-1, with a weak D call TRBD1 (5 bases). Germline CDR1 reads SGHRS; CDR2 reads YFSETQ. This CDR3 contains 14 residues. Trimming left V 4 bases short and J 5 bases short, with 15 bases between. CDR3 coding DNA: TGCGCCAGCAGCATTGGAAGGGGTCGGACTGAAGCTTTCTTT. Protein: CASSIGRGRTEAFF.

The chain combines TRBV7-9 with TRBJ1-1; maybe TRBD1 (5 bases). Trimming pared 2 bases from V and 7 bases from J, leaving 8 bases between. The CDR3 runs to 12 residues. Looked up from germline, CDR1 is SEHNR and CDR2 is FQNEAQ (reference sequence). The CDR3 sequence is CASSLRGGEAFF. The CDR3 coding sequence is TGTGCCAGCAGCTTACGGGGGGGTGAAGCTTTCTTT.

The rearrangement uses TRBV4-1 and TRBJ2-7; D ambiguous. The germline V gene has CDR1 MGHRA and CDR2 YSYEKL. The CDR3 is made up of 17 amino acids. V was cut by 0 bases and J by 2 bases, with 17 bases left in between. The CDR3 loop is CASSQDGSRVPAYEQYF. In DNA, the CDR3 is TGCGCCAGCAGCCAAGATGGGTCCCGGGTCCCGGCCTACGAGCAGTACTTC.

This clone is a singleton in its sample. The chain joins TRBV28 to TRBJ1-3, with D possibly TRBD1 on 5 matching bases. The germline V gene has CDR1 MDHEN and CDR2 SYDVKM. Trimming shortened V by 2 bases and J by 3 bases, and 14 bases separated the two germline ends. The CDR3 has 16 amino acids. The CDR3: CASSLGGQGRGNTIYF. The CDR3, as DNA: TGTGCCAGCAGTTTAGGCGGCCAGGGCCGTGGAAACACCATATATTTT.

Worth noting for this clone: Within the sample, other DNA sequences also encode this same CDR3. The genes are TRBV5-1 and TRBJ2-7, with 10 bases matching TRBD1. The CDR3 is 14 amino acids. Germline V gives CDR1 SGHRS, CDR2 YFSETQ. J gave up 3 bases and V 4 bases, and 4 bases lay outside the gene matches. CDR3 loop: CASSSRDRGYEQYF. In nucleotides, the CDR3 is TGCGCCAGCAGCAGCCGGGACAGGGGCTACGAGCAGTACTTC.

The genes are TRBV12-3 or TRBV12-4 and TRBJ1-1; D is undetermined. The CDR3 extends over 13 amino acids. The germline V and J ends were trimmed by 3 bases and 0 bases, with 5 bases remaining between them. Written as DNA, the CDR3 is TGTGCCAGCAGTTTGAGGGTGAACACTGAAGCTTTCTTT. It codes for CASSLRVNTEAFF.

The genes are TRBV29-1 and TRBJ2-7; 7 bases are shared with TRBD1. V shed 8 bases, J shed 5 bases, and the junction held 6 bases outside the gene matches. The CDR3 length is 11 residues. Germline CDR1 SQVTM, CDR2 ANQGSEA. In DNA form, the CDR3 reads TGCAGCACATCGACAGGGAACGAGCAGTACTTC. Amino acids: CSTSTGNEQYF.

V is TRBV18 and J is TRBJ2-4, with a possible D match to TRBD1 (6 bases). Germline CDR1 KGHSH, CDR2 LQKENI. The CDR3 extends over 13 amino acids. V lost 5 bases, J lost 5 bases, and 10 bases lay in between. The CDR3 coding sequence is TGTGCCAGCTCATTGGCAGGGGAAAACATTCAGTACTTC. This encodes CASSLAGENIQYF.

This clone was picked up a small number of times. The rearrangement joins TRBV27 to TRBJ1-2; D not resolved. V was clipped by 4 bases and J by 0 bases, with 12 bases between them. The CDR3 is 15 amino acids. The germline gives CDR1 MNHEY, CDR2 SMNVEV (reference sequence). CDR3: CASSYLAGANYGYTF. The CDR3, as DNA: TGTGCCAGCAGTTACTTAGCCGGAGCTAACTATGGCTACACCTTC.

The V gene is TRBV28, the J gene TRBJ2-1; perhaps TRBD2 as D (6 bases). The length of the CDR3 is 14 residues. Per germline, CDR1 MDHEN and CDR2 SYDVKM. V was pared by 8 bases and J by 6 bases, with 17 bases between. CDR3 coding DNA: TGTGCCAGCGGGGGGAAACCATTACTCAATGAGCAGTTCTTC. This gives the protein CASGGKPLLNEQFF.

V usage is TRBV27 and J usage is TRBJ2-7, with 12 bases lining up with TRBD2. Germline-derived CDR1 and CDR2 are MNHEY and SMNVEV (reference sequence). V shed 6 bases and J 0 bases; nucleotides not matched to a gene: 9. The CDR3 loop spans 17 amino acids. The CDR3 DNA reads TGTGCCAGCAGGTTAAGGACTAGCGGGGCCAGCTCCTACGAGCAGTACTTC. Amino acid sequence: CASRLRTSGASSYEQYF.

This rearrangement joins TRBV24-1 to TRBJ2-7; D remains unclear. The germline gives CDR1 KGHDR, CDR2 SFDVKD. Trimming cost V 6 bases and J 3 bases, with 8 bases left between them. This CDR3 has 12 amino acids. The CDR3, as DNA: TGTGCCACCAGTATGACTGGCTACGAGCAGTACTTC. Translating it yields CATSMTGYEQYF.